Reported below is one T cell receptor beta chain. A quantity of 0.5 to 1 ug RNA underwent reverse transcription using random hexamers. In TCRdb, the immunoSEQ multiplex PCR reads were re-called with MiXCR into one record per CDR3 protein. The sample has some 130,000 distinct CDR3 sequences, approximately 94% seen once. This sample was taken from a study of CD8 T cells in Susac syndrome. CDR1 is SGHTA, CDR2 FQGNSA, per germline. CDR3 length: 15 residues. Losses at the gene ends were 5 bases for V and 6 bases for J; bases not matched to a gene: 6. The J gene is TRBJ2-2, the V gene TRBV7-2; 10 bases fit TRBD2. The material sequenced was CD4+ T cells from PBMCs. The receptor was derived from a human donor with multiple sclerosis. Written as DNA, the CDR3 is TGTGCCAGCAGCATCGAGACTAGCGGGTCCGGGGAGCTGTTTTTT. Protein sequence: CASSIETSGSGELFF.